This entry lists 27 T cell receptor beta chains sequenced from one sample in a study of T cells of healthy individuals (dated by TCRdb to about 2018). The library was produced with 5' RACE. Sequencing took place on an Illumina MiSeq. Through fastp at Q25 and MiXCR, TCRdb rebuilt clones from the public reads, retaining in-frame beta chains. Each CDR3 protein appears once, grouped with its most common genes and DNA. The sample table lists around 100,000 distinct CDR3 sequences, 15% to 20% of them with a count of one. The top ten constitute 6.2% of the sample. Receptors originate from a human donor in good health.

CDR3: CASSRGSKNEKLFF. The DNA of the CDR3 is TGTGCCAGCAGTCGCGGCAGTAAAAATGAAAAACTGTTTTTT. The chain has TRBV7-2 and TRBJ1-4; the D is unclear. V was pared by 6 bases and J by 5 bases, with 13 bases between. In germline, CDR1 is SGHTA, CDR2 FQGNSA. The CDR3 covers 14 residues.

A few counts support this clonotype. CDR3 loop: CASSDRGYSGEQYF. CDR3 coding DNA: TGTGCCAGCAGCGACAGGGGGTATTCTGGGGAGCAGTACTTC. The rearrangement links TRBV6-5 to TRBJ2-7, with 9 bases that match TRBD1. Unmatched junction bases numbered 10, after V lost 6 bases and J lost 7 bases. There are 14 residues in the CDR3. Per germline, CDR1 MNHEY and CDR2 SVGAGI.

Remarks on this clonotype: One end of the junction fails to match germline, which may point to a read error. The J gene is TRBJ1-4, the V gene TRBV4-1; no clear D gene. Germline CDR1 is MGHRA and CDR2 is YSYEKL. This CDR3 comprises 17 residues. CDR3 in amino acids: CAGSRTTPVATNEKLFF. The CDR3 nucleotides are TGCGCCGGCAGCCGAACGACTCCTGTTGCAACTAATGAAAAACTGTTTTTT.

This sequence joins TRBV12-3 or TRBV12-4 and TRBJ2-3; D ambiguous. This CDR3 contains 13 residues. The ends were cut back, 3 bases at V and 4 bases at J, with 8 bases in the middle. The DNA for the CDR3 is TGTGCCAGCAGTTTCAAGGGCTCAGATACGCAGTATTTT. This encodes CASSFKGSDTQYF.

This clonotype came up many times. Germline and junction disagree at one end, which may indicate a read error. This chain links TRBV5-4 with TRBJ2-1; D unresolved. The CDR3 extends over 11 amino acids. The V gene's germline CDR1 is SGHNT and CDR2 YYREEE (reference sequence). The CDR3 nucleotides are TGTGCCAGCAGCTACTACGATGAGCAGTTCTTC. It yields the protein CASSYYDEQFF.

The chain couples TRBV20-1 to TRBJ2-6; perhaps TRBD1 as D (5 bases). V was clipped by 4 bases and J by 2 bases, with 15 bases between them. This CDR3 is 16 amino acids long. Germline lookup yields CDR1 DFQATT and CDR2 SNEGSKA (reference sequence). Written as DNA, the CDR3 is TGCAGTGCTAAGGCGACAGTATCCCCTGGGGCCAACGTCCTGACTTTC. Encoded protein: CSAKATVSPGANVLTF.

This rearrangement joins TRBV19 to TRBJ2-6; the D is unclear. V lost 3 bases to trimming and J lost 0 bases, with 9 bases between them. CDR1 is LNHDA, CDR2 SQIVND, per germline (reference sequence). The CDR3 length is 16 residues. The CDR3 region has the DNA TGTGCCAGTAGTATCCAGTGGGGCTCTGGGGCCAACGTCCTGACTTTC. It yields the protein CASSIQWGSGANVLTF.

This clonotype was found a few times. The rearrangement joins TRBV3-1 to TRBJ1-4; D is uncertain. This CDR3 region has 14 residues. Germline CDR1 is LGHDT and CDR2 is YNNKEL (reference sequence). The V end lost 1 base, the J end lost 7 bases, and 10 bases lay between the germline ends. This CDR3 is CASSQGRVTEKLFF. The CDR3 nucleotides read TGTGCCAGCAGCCAAGGGAGGGTTACTGAAAAACTGTTTTTT.

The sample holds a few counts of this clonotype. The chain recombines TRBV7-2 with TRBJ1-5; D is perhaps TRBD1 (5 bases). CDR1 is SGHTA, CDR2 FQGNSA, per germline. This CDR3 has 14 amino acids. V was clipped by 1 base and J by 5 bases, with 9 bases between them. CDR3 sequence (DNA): TGTGCCAGCAGCTTAGGTCTGGGGGATCAGCCCCAGCATTTT. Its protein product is CASSLGLGDQPQHF. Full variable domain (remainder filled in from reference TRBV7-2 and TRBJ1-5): GAGVSQSPSNKVTEKGKDVELRCDPISGHTALYWYRQSLGQGLEFLIYFQGNSAPDKSGLPSDRFSAERTGGSVSTLTIQRTQQEDSAVYLCASSLGLGDQPQHFGDGTRLSIL.

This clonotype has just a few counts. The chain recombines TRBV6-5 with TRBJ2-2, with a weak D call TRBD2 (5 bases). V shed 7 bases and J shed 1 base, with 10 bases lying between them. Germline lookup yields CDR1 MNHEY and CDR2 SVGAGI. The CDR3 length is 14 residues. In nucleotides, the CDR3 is TGTGCCAGCATTCGGACTTTGAACACCGGGGAGCTGTTTTTT. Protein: CASIRTLNTGELFF.

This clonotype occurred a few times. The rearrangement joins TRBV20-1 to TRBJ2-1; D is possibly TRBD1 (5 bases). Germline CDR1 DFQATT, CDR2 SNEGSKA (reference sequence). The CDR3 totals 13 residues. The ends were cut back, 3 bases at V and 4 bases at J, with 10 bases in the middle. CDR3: CSARLGRYNEQFF. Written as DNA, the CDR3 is TGCAGTGCTAGGTTGGGGCGTTACAATGAGCAGTTCTTC.

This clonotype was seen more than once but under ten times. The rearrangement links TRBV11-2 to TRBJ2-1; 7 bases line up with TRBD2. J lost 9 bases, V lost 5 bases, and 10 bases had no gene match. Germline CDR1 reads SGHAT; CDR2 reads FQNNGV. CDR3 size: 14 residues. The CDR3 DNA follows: TGTGCCAGCAGCACACTAAAAGGGAGGGGTGAGCAGTTCTTC. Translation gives CASSTLKGRGEQFF.

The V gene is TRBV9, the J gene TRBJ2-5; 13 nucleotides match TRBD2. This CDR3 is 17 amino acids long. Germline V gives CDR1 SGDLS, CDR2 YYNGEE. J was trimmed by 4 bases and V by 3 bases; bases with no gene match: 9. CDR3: CASSARTSGSLGETQYF. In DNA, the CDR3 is TGTGCCAGCAGCGCCCGGACTAGCGGGAGTCTAGGAGAGACCCAGTACTTC.

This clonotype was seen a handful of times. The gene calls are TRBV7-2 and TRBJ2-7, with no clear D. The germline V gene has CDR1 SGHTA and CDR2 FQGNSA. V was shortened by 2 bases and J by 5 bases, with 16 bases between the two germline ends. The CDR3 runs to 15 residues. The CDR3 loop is CASSLTGRARDEQYF. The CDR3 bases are TGTGCCAGCAGCTTAACCGGACGAGCTCGGGACGAGCAGTACTTC.

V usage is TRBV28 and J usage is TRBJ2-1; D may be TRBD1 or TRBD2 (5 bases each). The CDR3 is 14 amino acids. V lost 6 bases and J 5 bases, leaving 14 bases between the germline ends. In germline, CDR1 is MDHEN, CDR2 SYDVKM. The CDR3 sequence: CASSVPGTNNEQFF. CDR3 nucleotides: TGTGCCAGCAGCGTACCAGGGACGAACAATGAGCAGTTCTTC.

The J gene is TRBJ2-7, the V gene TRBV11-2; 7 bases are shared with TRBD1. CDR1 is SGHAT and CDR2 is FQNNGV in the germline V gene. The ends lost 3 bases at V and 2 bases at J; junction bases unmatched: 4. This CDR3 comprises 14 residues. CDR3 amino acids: CASSFGQVAYEQYF. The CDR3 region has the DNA TGTGCCAGCAGCTTTGGACAGGTCGCCTACGAGCAGTACTTC.

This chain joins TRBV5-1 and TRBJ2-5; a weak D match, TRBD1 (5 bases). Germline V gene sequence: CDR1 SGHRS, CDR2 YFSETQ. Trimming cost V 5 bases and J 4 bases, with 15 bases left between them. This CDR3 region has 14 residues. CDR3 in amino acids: CASRSTAGPETQYF. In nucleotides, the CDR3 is TGCGCCAGCAGATCCACAGCAGGGCCAGAGACCCAGTACTTC.

The CDR3 loop reads CASSRGGTGKETQYF. The DNA of the CDR3 is TGTGCCAGCAGTCGAGGAGGGACAGGGAAAGAGACCCAGTACTTC. This sequence joins TRBV6-5 and TRBJ2-5; 9 bases agree with TRBD1. The CDR3 has 15 amino acids. Trimming at V came to 5 bases and at J to 3 bases, leaving 7 bases not matched to a gene. Germline values: CDR1 MNHEY, CDR2 SVGAGI.

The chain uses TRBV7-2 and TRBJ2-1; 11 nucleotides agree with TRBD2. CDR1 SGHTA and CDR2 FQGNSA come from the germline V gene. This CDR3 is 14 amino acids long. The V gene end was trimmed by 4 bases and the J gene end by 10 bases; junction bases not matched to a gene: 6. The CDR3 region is CASSSGLADGEQFF. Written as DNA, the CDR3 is TGTGCCAGCAGCTCGGGACTAGCGGACGGAGAGCAGTTCTTC.

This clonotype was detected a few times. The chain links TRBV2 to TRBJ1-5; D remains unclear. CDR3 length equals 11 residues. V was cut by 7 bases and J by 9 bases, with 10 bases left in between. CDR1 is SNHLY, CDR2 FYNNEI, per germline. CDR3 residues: CASNTRGPQHF. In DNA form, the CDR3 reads TGTGCCAGCAATACCCGGGGGCCCCAGCATTTT.

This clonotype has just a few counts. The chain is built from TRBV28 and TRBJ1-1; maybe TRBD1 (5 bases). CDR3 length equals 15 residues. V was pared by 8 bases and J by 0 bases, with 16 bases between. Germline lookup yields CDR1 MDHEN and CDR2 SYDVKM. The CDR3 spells CASSKAGGMNTEAFF. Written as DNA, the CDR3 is TGTGCCAGCTCAAAAGCGGGGGGAATGAACACTGAAGCTTTCTTT. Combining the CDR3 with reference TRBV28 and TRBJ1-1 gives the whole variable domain DVKVTQSSRYLVKRTGEKVFLECVQDMDHENMFWYRQDPGLGLRLIYFSYDVKMKEKGDIPEGYSVSREKKERFSLILESASTNQTSMYLCASSKAGGMNTEAFFGQGTRLTVV.

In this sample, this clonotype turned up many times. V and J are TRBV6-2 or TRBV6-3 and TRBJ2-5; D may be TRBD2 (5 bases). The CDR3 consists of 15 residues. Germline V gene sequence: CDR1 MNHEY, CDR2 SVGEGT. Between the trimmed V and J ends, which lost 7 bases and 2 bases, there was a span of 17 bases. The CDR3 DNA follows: TGTGCCAGCAAGGAGGTCGGGTCAACTCAAGAGACCCAGTACTTC. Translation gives CASKEVGSTQETQYF.

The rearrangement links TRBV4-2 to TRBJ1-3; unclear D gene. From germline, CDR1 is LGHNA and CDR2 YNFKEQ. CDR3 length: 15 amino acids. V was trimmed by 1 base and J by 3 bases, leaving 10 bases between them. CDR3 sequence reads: CASSQVGSGGNTIYF. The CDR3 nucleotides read TGTGCCAGCAGCCAAGTCGGGTCGGGTGGAAACACCATATATTTT.

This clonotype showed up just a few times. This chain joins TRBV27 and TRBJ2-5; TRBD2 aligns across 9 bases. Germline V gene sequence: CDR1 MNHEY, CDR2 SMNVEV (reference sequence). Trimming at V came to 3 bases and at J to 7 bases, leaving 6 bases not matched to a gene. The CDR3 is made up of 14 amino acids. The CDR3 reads CASSFLAGEGTQYF. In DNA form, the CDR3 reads TGTGCCAGCAGTTTTTTAGCGGGAGAGGGGACCCAGTACTTC.

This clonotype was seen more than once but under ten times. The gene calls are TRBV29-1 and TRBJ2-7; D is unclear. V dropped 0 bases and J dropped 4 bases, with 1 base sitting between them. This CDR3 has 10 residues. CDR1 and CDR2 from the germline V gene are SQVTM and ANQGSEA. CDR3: CSVEDYEQYF. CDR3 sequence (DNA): TGCAGCGTTGAAGATTACGAGCAGTACTTC.

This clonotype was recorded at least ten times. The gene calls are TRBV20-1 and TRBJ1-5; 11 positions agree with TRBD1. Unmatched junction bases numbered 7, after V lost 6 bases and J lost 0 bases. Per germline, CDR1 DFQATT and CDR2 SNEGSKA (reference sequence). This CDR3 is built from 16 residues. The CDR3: CSAAGTGGFSNQPQHF. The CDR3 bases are TGCAGTGCCGCTGGGACAGGGGGTTTTAGCAATCAGCCCCAGCATTTT.

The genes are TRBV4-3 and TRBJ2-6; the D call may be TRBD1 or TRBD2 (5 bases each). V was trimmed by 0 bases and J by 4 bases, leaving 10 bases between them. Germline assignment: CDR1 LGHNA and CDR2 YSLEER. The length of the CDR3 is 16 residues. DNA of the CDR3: TGCGCCAGCAGCCAAGATCACGGGGCCGGGGCCAACGTCCTGACTTTC. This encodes CASSQDHGAGANVLTF.